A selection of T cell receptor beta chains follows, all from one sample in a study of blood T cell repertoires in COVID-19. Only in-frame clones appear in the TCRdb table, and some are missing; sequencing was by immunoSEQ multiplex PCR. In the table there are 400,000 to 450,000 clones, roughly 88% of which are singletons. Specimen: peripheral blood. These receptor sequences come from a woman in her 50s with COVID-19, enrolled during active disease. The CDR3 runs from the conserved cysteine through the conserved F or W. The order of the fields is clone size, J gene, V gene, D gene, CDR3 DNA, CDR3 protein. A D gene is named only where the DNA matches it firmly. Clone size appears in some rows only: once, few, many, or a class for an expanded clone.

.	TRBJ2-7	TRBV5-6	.	TGTGCCAGCACTACTTACGGGGAGGAGCAGTACTTC	CASTTYGEEQYF
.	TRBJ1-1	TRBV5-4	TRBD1	TGTGCCAGCAGCGTGGACAGGACAGACGAAGCTTTCTTT	CASSVDRTDEAFF
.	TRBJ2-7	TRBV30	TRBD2	TGTGCCGGGACTAGCGGGGGGGTCACCTACGAGCAGTACTTC	CAGTSGGVTYEQYF
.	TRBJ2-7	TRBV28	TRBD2	TGTGCCAGCAGTTTAGCCGATCGGGGGGGCGAGCAGTACTTC	CASSLADRGGEQYF
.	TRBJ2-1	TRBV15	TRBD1	TGTGCCATCAGAAGGGACAGGGGCATCTTCAATGAGCAGTTCTTC	CAIRRDRGIFNEQFF
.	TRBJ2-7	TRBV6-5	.	TGTGCCAGCAGTTACGGCGGGGGCGACTACGAGCAGTACTTC	CASSYGGGDYEQYF
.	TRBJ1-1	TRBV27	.	TGTGCCAGCAGTTCCCAAGCGGGGGTGAACACTGAAGCTTTCTTT	CASSSQAGVNTEAFF
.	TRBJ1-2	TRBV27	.	TGTGCCAGCAGGACCTCAGCGGGGAACTATGGCTACACCTTC	CASRTSAGNYGYTF
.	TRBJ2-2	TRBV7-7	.	TGTGCCAGCAGCTTAGGAATGAGCACCGGGGAGCTGTTTTTT	CASSLGMSTGELFF
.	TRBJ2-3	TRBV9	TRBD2	TGTGCCAGCAGCGCCGGCGGGAGGGCAGATACGCAGTATTTT	CASSAGGRADTQYF
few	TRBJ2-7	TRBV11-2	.	TGTGCCAGCAGCTTGTCCCGACAGGGAGGCTACGAGCAGTACTTC	CASSLSRQGGYEQYF
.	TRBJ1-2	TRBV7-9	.	TGTGCCAGCAGCCGCGGACAGGGCTACACCTTC	CASSRGQGYTF
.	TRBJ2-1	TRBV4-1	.	TGCGCCAGCAGCCCAGGGGATGGGACAATCTACAATGAGCAGTTCTTC	CASSPGDGTIYNEQFF
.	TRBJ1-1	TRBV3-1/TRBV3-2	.	TGTGCCAGCAGCCAAGATTGGACTAACTCTGAAGCTTTCTTT	CASSQDWTNSEAFF
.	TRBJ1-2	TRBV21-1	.	TGTGCCAGCAGCAATCACCTGGGCAGGAATGGCTACACCTTC	CASSNHLGRNGYTF
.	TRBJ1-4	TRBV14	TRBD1	TGTGCCAGCAGCCAAAGCCCGGACAGGTACCAAAAACTGTTTTTT	CASSQSPDRYQKLFF
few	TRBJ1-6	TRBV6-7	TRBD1	TGTGCCAGCACCAGGGGACAGGATAATTCACCCCTCCACTTT	CASTRGQDNSPLHF
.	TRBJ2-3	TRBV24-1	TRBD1	TGTGCCACCAGCCTCTCCGGACAGGGATGGAATACGCAGTATTTT	CATSLSGQGWNTQYF
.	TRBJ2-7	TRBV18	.	TGTGCCAGCTCACCCCCGGGGTTTCATTACTACGAGCAGTACTTC	CASSPPGFHYYEQYF
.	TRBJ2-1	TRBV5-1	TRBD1	TGCGCCAGCAGCTCCTTTACAGGGGGCCCATCCAATGAGCAGTTCTTC	CASSSFTGGPSNEQFF
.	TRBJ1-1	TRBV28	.	TGTGCCAGCAGACGAGACGGGGATTTATCTGAAGCTTTCTTT	CASRRDGDLSEAFF
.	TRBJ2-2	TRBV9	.	TGTGCCAGCAGCGTGGGACAGAACACCGGGGAGCTGTTTTTT	CASSVGQNTGELFF
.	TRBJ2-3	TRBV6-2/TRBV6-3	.	TGTGCCAGCAGTAAGGGGCTGGCGAGGGATACGCAGTATTTT	CASSKGLARDTQYF
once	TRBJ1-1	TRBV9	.	TGTGCCAGCAGCGTAATCGAACAGAACACTGAAGCTTTCTTT	CASSVIEQNTEAFF